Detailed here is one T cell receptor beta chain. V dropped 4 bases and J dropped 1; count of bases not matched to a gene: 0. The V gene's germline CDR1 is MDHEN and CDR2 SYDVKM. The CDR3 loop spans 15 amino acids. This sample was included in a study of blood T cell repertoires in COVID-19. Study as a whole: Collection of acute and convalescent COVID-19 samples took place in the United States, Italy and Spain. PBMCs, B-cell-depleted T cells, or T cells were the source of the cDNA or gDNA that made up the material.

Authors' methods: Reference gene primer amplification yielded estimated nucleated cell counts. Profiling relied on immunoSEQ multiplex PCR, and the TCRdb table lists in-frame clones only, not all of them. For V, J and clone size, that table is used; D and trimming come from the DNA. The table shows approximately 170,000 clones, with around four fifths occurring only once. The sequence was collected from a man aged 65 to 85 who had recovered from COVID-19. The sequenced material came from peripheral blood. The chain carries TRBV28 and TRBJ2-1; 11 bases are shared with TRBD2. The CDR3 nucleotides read TGTGCCAGCAGTTGGACTAGCGGGTCCTACAATGAGCAGTTCTTC. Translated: CASSWTSGSYNEQFF.